A single T cell receptor (beta chain) is shown here with its context. Its target is not known. This sample is drawn from a study of brain T cells in children with intractable seizures. Findings and limits, study-wide: Absence of clones before surgery may stem from lower sequencing depth.

Using immunoSEQ multiplex PCR, the repertoire was profiled, and TCRdb retains in-frame clones only, with some absent. Here the sample spans 300,000 to 400,000 clones, over 85% being singletons. Stated time point: blood from clinic visit 5 months post-surgery; TSC patient then seizure free. The sequenced cases were selected for having the highest brain T cell transcript signatures. The V gene lost 4 bases and the J gene lost 1 base, with 12 bases spanning the gap. The CDR3 spans 14 residues. The germline V gene encodes CDR1 SGHNT and CDR2 YYREEE (reference sequence). This chain uses TRBV5-4 with TRBJ2-7, with D perhaps matching TRBD2 (5 bases). Specimen: peripheral blood, collected approximately 5 months after surgery. This TCR was sampled from a boy under three years old with tuberous sclerosis and intractable seizures. CDR3 residues: CASSPEVGSYEQYF. As DNA, the CDR3 is TGTGCCAGCAGCCCGGAGGTCGGATCCTACGAGCAGTACTTC.